One sample yielded the 14 T cell receptor beta chains listed below, sequenced in a study of cytomegalovirus exposure and HLA in healthy donors. It was with 60 Vbeta and 13 Jbeta primers that the PCR ran. Only in-frame clones appear in the TCRdb table, and some are missing; sequencing was by immunoSEQ multiplex PCR. Of about 120,000 clones in the sample, 80% were seen once. Input material: PBMCs. The receptors stem from a male donor in good health and CMV-seronegative.

V is TRBV25-1 and J is TRBJ2-3; perhaps TRBD2 as D (5 bases). CDR3 length equals 15 residues. The germline V and J ends were trimmed by 0 bases and 6 bases, with 13 bases remaining between them. CDR1 is MGHDK, CDR2 SYGVNS, per germline. The CDR3 DNA reads as TGTGCCAGCAGTGAATATTCGAGGGCCGGGGATACGCAGTATTTT. This sequence encodes CASSEYSRAGDTQYF.

The chain joins TRBV30 to TRBJ2-7; D is perhaps TRBD2 (5 bases). Trimming cost V 0 bases and J 1 base, with 10 bases left between them. Germline assignment: CDR1 GTSNPN and CDR2 SVGIG (reference sequence). The CDR3 contains 14 residues. The DNA for the CDR3 is TGTGCCTGGAGTGTACGGGGAACGTCCTACGAGCAGTACTTC. This sequence encodes CAWSVRGTSYEQYF.

The rearrangement uses TRBV21-1 and TRBJ2-7; TRBD2 was called by the table and not checked on the DNA. TRBV21-1 is listed as a pseudogene. The CDR3 runs to 16 residues. CDR3 in amino acids: CASSKGTSGSSHEQYF. The CDR3 DNA follows: TGTGCCAGCAGCAAAGGGACTAGCGGGAGCTCGCACGAGCAGTACTTC.

DNA of the CDR3: TGTGCCTATTCCTCGGGGGTAAGCTCCTACAATGAGCAGTTCTTC. Amino acids: CAYSSGVSSYNEQFF. The chain has TRBV10-3 and TRBJ2-1; D possibly corresponds to TRBD2 (6 bases). The CDR3 is 15 residues long. V shed 11 bases and J shed 0 bases, with 17 bases lying between them. The germline gives CDR1 ENHRY, CDR2 SYGVKD.

In this sample, this clone turned up once. This chain connects TRBV28 to TRBJ1-5; weak D call: TRBD1 (5 bases). The germline gives CDR1 MDHEN, CDR2 SYDVKM. The CDR3 is 14 residues long. Trimming removed 1 base at V and 6 bases at J, with 10 bases between. The CDR3 protein is CASSLLGGSQPQHF. The DNA for the CDR3 is TGTGCCAGCAGTTTATTGGGGGGAAGTCAGCCCCAGCATTTT.

V gene TRBV7-2 combines with J gene TRBJ2-5; D perhaps matches TRBD2 (6 bases). The CDR3 is made up of 13 amino acids. V was shortened by 5 bases and J by 3 bases, with 10 bases between the two germline ends. Germline V lookup: CDR1 SGHTA, CDR2 FQGNSA. The CDR3 DNA reads TGTGCCAGCAGCCGAGGAGGGGAAGAGACCCAGTACTTC. It translates to CASSRGGEETQYF.

The chain has TRBV12-1 and TRBJ2-1; the D call of TRBD1 is as the table states it, not checked on the DNA. TRBV12-1 is a pseudogene. The CDR3 contains 16 residues. The CDR3 spells CASSCEGQSREDEQFF. DNA of the CDR3: TGTGCCAGCAGCTGCGAGGGACAGTCAAGGGAGGATGAGCAGTTCTTC.

In this sample, this clone turned up a few times. This chain connects TRBV9 to TRBJ2-1; 7 positions agree with TRBD2. The J segment lost 7 bases and the V segment lost 4 bases, leaving 11 bases of the junction unmatched. CDR1 is SGDLS, CDR2 YYNGEE, per germline. The CDR3 contains 15 residues. The chain's CDR3 is CASSKRGRTGNEQFF. In nucleotides, the CDR3 is TGTGCCAGCAGCAAGCGGGGTAGGACGGGAAATGAGCAGTTCTTC. Full variable domain (remainder filled in from reference TRBV9 and TRBJ2-1): DSGVTQTPKHLITATGQRVTLRCSPRSGDLSVYWYQQSLDQGLQFLIQYYNGEERAKGNILERFSAQQFPDLHSELNLSSLELGDSALYFCASSKRGRTGNEQFFGPGTRLTVL.

This sequence joins TRBV10-3 and TRBJ1-3, with TRBD1 as a possible D gene (5 bases). Germline V gene sequence: CDR1 ENHRY, CDR2 SYGVKD. The CDR3 is 17 amino acids. Trimming pared 4 bases from V and 1 base from J, leaving 17 bases between. CDR3 DNA sequence: TGTGCCATCAGTGGCGGTAGGGGCCCCGGGTCTGGAAACACCATATATTTT. This translates into CAISGGRGPGSGNTIYF.

The chain carries TRBV7-2 and TRBJ1-1; D is undetermined. Per the germline V gene, CDR1 is SGHTA and CDR2 is FQGNSA. Trimming left V 10 bases short and J 4 bases short, with 16 bases between. This CDR3 is built from 13 residues. The CDR3: CATSRAEGTEAFF. For the CDR3, the DNA is TGTGCCACTTCCCGGGCAGAGGGCACTGAAGCTTTCTTT.

This clone was observed a handful of times. The genes are TRBV19 and TRBJ2-1; 9 nucleotides agree with TRBD1. The CDR3 contains 20 residues. CDR1 LNHDA and CDR2 SQIVND come from the germline V gene (reference sequence). The J segment lost 12 bases and the V segment lost 5 bases, leaving 29 bases of the junction unmatched. The DNA for the CDR3 is TGTGCCAGTAGTTCCAGTCTACAGGGGGCGCGCCCTACCCGCGCAAACGGGCAGTTCTTC. Amino acid sequence: CASSSSLQGARPTRANGQFF.

This clone has just one count. The V gene is TRBV5-4, the J gene TRBJ1-1; 8 bases are a match to TRBD1. The CDR3 extends over 14 amino acids. Germline assignment: CDR1 SGHNT and CDR2 YYREEE (reference sequence). Trimming removed 3 bases from V and 3 bases from J; junction bases left unmatched: 4. The chain's CDR3 is CASSSTGDDTEAFF. The CDR3 nucleotides are TGTGCCAGCAGCTCGACAGGGGACGACACTGAAGCTTTCTTT.

The J gene is TRBJ1-2, the V gene TRBV10-3, with TRBD1 as a possible D gene (6 bases). V was clipped by 6 bases and J by 7 bases, with 9 bases between them. Per germline, CDR1 ENHRY and CDR2 SYGVKD. The CDR3 spans 11 residues. The CDR3 sequence is CAIRAQGGYTF. CDR3 in DNA: TGTGCCATCAGGGCACAGGGTGGCTACACCTTC.

The chain employs TRBV2 and TRBJ1-5; the match to TRBD1 covers 9 bases. Germline CDR1 reads SNHLY; CDR2 reads FYNNEI. This CDR3 comprises 14 residues. V was clipped by 7 bases and J by 6 bases; unmatched bases: 7. The CDR3 nucleotides are TGTGCCAGCACCGGGACAGGGCACGGTCAGCCCCAGCATTTT. Translating gives CASTGTGHGQPQHF. Looking up the rest from reference TRBV2 and TRBJ1-5 gives the full variable domain: EPEVTQTPSHQVTQMGQEVILRCVPISNHLYFYWYRQILGQKVEFLVSFYNNEISEKSEIFDDQFSVERPDGSNFTLKIRSTKLEDSAMYFCASTGTGHGQPQHFGDGTRLSIL.